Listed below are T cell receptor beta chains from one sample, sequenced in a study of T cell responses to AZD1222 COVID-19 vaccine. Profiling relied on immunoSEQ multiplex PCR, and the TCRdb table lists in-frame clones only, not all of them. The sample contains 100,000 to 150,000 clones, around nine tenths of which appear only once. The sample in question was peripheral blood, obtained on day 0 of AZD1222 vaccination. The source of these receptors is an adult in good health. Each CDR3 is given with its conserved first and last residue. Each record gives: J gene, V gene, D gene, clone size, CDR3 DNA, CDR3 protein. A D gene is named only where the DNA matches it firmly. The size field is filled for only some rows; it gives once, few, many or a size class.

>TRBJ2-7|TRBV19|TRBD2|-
TGTGCCAGCCAGCCGACTAGCGGTTCCTACGAGCAGTACTTC
CASQPTSGSYEQYF
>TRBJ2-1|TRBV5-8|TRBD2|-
TGTGCCAGCAGAAATCTAGCGGGATTCTCCTACAATGAGCAGTTCTTC
CASRNLAGFSYNEQFF
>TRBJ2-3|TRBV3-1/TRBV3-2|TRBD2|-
TGTGCCAGCAGCCAAACTTTACCCGGGACTAGCTTCACAGATACGCAGTATTTT
CASSQTLPGTSFTDTQYF
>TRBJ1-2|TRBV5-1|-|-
TGCGCCAGCAGCTTGGAAGCGGATTACTATGGCTACACCTTC
CASSLEADYYGYTF
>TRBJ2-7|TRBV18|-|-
TGTGCCAGCTCACCACAAAAGATCTCCTACGAGCAGTACTTC
CASSPQKISYEQYF
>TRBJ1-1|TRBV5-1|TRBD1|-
TGCGCCAGCAGCTTGGAGACAGGGGTTACTGAAGCTTTCTTT
CASSLETGVTEAFF
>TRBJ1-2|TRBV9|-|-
TGTGCCAGCAGCGTAGAGGAGGGCCAAGGCTACACCTTC
CASSVEEGQGYTF
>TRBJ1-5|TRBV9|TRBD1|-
TGTGCCAGCAGCGAGGGACAGGGGACCGGCCAGCATTTT
CASSEGQGTGQHF
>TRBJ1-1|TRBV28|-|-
TGTGCCAGCAGTTTATCCGCAGGGGTGGACACTGAAGCTTTCTTT
CASSLSAGVDTEAFF
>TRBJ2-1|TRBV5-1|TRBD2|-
TGCGCCAGCGAAGCGGGGGGGACGTACAATGAGCAGTTCTTC
CASEAGGTYNEQFF
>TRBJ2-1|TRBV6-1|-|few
TGTGCCAGCAGTGAACGGCCTCGGGGACGGGAGCAGTTCTTC
CASSERPRGREQFF
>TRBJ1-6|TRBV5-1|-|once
TGCGCCAGCAGCAACTCCCAGAGCTCCTATAATTCACCCCTCCACTTT
CASSNSQSSYNSPLHF
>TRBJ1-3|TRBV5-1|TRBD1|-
TGCGCCAGCACTCCGGGACAGGCTGGAAACACCATATATTTT
CASTPGQAGNTIYF
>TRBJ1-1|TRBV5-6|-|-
TGTGCCAGCAGCTTTAGGGGTCGGAACACTGAAGCTTTCTTT
CASSFRGRNTEAFF
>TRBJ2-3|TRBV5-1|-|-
TGCGCCAGCAGCTTGGGTGGCGGACCGACAGATACGCAGTATTTT
CASSLGGGPTDTQYF
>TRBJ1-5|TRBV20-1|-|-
TGCAGTGCTGGGGGCTTAGTGCCCCAGCATTTT
CSAGGLVPQHF
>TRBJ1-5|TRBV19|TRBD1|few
TGTGCCAGTAGTCGGACAGGGGGTCCATTTAGCAATCAGCCCCAGCATTTT
CASSRTGGPFSNQPQHF
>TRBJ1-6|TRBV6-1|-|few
TGTGCCAGCAGTGAAGCGGGACGGTATAATTCACCCCTCCACTTT
CASSEAGRYNSPLHF
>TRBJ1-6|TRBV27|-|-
TGTGCCAGCAGTTTAGAGGACGGCCTTAATTCACCCCTCCACTTT
CASSLEDGLNSPLHF
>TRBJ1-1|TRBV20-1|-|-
TGCAGTGCTAGTTTTGGACAAATTAACACTGAAGCTTTCTTT
CSASFGQINTEAFF
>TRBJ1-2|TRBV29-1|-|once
TGCAGCGTAGATACAGGCAACTATGGCTACACCTTC
CSVDTGNYGYTF
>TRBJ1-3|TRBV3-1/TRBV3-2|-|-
TGTGCCAGCAGCCAAGTTTTGACAGTAGGAAACACCATATATTTT
CASSQVLTVGNTIYF